This T cell receptor (beta chain) was captured in a study of blood T cell repertoires in COVID-19. Whole-study context: From the United States, Italy and Spain came samples of acute and convalescent COVID-19. The analysed material was cDNA or gDNA that came from T cells, B-cell-depleted T cells, or PBMCs.

CDR1 and CDR2 (germline): SQVTM, ANQGSEA. This CDR3 region has 15 residues. Deletions cut 1 base from V and 4 bases from J, with 16 bases between. Under the authors' procedure: Nucleated cell number was recorded as an estimate derived from reference gene primer amplification. Some clones are missing from TCRdb's copy, which holds only in-frame ones; the method was immunoSEQ multiplex PCR. For V, J and clone size, that table is used; D and trimming come from the DNA. The sample holds about 63,000 clones, 88% seen once. This TCR was recovered from a human donor in a cohort sampled during active COVID-19. The chain carries TRBV29-1 and TRBJ2-5; possibly TRBD2 for D (5 bases). Input material: peripheral blood. The CDR3 spells CSVEVLLGPIETQYF. In DNA, the CDR3 is TGCAGCGTTGAAGTCCTACTAGGCCCCATAGAGACCCAGTACTTC.